This T cell receptor beta chain was obtained from a study of blood T cell repertoires in COVID-19. Study at large: The United States, Italy and Spain were the sources of the acute and convalescent COVID-19 samples. T cells, B-cell-depleted T cells, or PBMCs provided the cDNA or gDNA that served as material.

In the study's own analysis: For nucleated cells, counts were estimated from reference gene primer amplification. Produced via immunoSEQ multiplex PCR; TCRdb's table is partial and in-frame only. V and J calls and clone size come straight from that table; D and trimming were deduced from the DNA. The table has 75,000 to 100,000 clones, around nine tenths seen once; the top ten hold 18%. V lost 2 bases and J lost 4; bases outside the gene matches: 2. There are 15 residues in the CDR3. Germline V gene data show CDR1 as SGDLS and CDR2 as YYNGEE. The TCR originated in an elderly woman with acute or convalescent COVID-19. V gene TRBV9 combines with J gene TRBJ1-3, with TRBD1 matching over 11 bases. The sample taken for sequencing was peripheral blood. CDR3 sequence: CASSVDRGRGNTIYF. The CDR3 coding sequence is TGTGCCAGCAGCGTGGACAGGGGGCGCGGAAACACCATATATTTT.